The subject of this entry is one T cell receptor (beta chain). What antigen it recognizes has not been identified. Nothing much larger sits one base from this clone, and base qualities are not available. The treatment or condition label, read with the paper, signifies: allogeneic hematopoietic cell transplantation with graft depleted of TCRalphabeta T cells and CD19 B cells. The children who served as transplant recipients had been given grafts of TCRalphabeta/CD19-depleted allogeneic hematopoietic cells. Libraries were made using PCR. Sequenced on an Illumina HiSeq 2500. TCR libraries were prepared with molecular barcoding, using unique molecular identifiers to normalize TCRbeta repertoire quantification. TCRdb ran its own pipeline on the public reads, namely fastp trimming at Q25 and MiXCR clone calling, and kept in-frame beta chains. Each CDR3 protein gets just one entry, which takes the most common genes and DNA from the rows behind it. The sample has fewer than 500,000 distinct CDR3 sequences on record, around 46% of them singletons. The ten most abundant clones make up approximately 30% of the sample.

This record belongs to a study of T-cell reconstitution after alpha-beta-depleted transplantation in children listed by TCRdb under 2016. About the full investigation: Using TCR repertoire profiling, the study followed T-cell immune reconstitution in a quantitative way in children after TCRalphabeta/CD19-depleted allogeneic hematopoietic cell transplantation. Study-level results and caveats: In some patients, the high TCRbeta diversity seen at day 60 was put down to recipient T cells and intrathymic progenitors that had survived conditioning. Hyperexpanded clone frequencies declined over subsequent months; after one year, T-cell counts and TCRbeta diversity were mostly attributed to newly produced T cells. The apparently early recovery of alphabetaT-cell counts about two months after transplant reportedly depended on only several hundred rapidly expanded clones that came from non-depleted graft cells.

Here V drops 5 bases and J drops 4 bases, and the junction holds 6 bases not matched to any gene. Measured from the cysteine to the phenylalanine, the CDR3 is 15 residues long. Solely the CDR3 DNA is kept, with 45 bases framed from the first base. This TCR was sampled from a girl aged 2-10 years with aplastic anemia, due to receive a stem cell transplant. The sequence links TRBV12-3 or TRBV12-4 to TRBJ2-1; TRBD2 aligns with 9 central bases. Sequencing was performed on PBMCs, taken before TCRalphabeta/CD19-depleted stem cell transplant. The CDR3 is CASSPTSGYYNEQFF. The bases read TGTGCCAGCAGTCCCACTAGCGGGTATTACAATGAGCAGTTCTTC.